The 11 T cell receptor beta chains below were found in one sample sequenced in a study of brain metastases from non-small cell lung cancer. Some clones are missing from TCRdb's copy, which holds only in-frame ones; the method was immunoSEQ multiplex PCR. The data contain about 250 clones, roughly 90% of them singletons. Sequencing was carried out using tissue from a brain metastasis. These receptors all stem from a donor at least 40 years old with non-small cell lung cancer.

This sequence joins TRBV7-2 and TRBJ2-1; D possibly uses TRBD1 or TRBD2 (5 bases each). The CDR3 has 13 amino acids. The germline V gene has CDR1 SGHTA and CDR2 FQGNSA. Trimming shortened V by 0 bases and J by 12 bases, and 12 bases separated the two germline ends. CDR3 nucleotide sequence: TGTGCCAGCAGCTTAGCGATGAGGGGCCTGCAGTTCTTC. Amino acid sequence: CASSLAMRGLQFF.

The chain couples TRBV19 to TRBJ1-5; D ambiguous. The CDR3 is 15 amino acids. V was trimmed by 1 base and J by 2 bases, leaving 9 bases between them. The germline V gene has CDR1 LNHDA and CDR2 SQIVND (reference sequence). CDR3 DNA: TGTGCCAGTAGTATAGGATTCCGGGGCAATCAGCCCCAGCATTTT. Protein product: CASSIGFRGNQPQHF.

J is TRBJ2-7 and V is TRBV7-9, with 7 bases that match TRBD1. The CDR3 covers 14 residues. After removal of 5 bases from V and 2 bases from J, the junction contained 6 bases not matched to a gene. The germline gives CDR1 SEHNR, CDR2 FQNEAQ (reference sequence). In DNA form, the CDR3 reads TGTGCCAGCAGCGCGACAGGGCCCCCCTACGAGCAGTACTTC. It translates to CASSATGPPYEQYF.

This chain links TRBV28 with TRBJ2-5, with a weak D call TRBD1 (5 bases). Looked up from germline, CDR1 is MDHEN and CDR2 is SYDVKM. V gave up 4 bases and J gave up 5 bases, with 29 bases separating them. The CDR3 sequence is 19 residues long. The CDR3 loop reads CASSSSTTRQGRIGETQYF. CDR3 in DNA: TGTGCCAGCAGTTCATCAACTACGAGGCAGGGTCGTATTGGGGAGACCCAGTACTTC. Using reference TRBV28 and TRBJ2-5 for the parts outside the CDR3, the full variable domain is DVKVTQSSRYLVKRTGEKVFLECVQDMDHENMFWYRQDPGLGLRLIYFSYDVKMKEKGDIPEGYSVSREKKERFSLILESASTNQTSMYLCASSSSTTRQGRIGETQYFGPGTRLLVL.

The chain carries TRBV15 and TRBJ1-4; possibly TRBD1 for D (5 bases). Trimming removed 1 base from V and 7 bases from J, with 13 bases in between. From germline, CDR1 is LNHNV and CDR2 YYDKDF (reference sequence). The CDR3 has 15 amino acids. Written as DNA, the CDR3 is TGTGCCACCAGCAGAGTCCGGGGGAGGGTTGAAAAACTGTTTTTT. Translating gives CATSRVRGRVEKLFF.

CDR3 sequence (DNA): TGCACCAGCAGCATGAGTAGTTTGTGCACAAGTCGGGCCAACGTCCTGACTTTC. Amino acid sequence: CTSSMSSLCTSRANVLTF. The chain couples TRBV1 to TRBJ2-6. TRBV1 is designated a pseudogene. This CDR3 has 18 residues.

The CDR3 spells CASSQERAAGTQYF. The CDR3 DNA reads TGTGCCAGCAGCCAAGAGCGGGCAGCGGGGACCCAGTACTTC. This sequence joins TRBV3-1 (or the pseudogene TRBV3-2) and TRBJ2-5, with a possible D match to TRBD2 (6 bases). This CDR3 contains 14 residues. In germline, CDR1 is LGHDT, CDR2 YNNKEL (reference sequence). The ends were cut back, 0 bases at V and 7 bases at J, with 12 bases in the middle.

The chain is built from TRBV29-1 and TRBJ2-1; D possibly corresponds to TRBD1 (5 bases). The CDR3 runs to 12 residues. Germline V lookup: CDR1 SQVTM, CDR2 ANQGSEA. Trimming removed 3 bases from V and 10 bases from J, with 13 bases in between. The CDR3 spells CSVEVSRQEQFF. The CDR3 DNA sequence: TGCAGCGTTGAGGTGAGCCGACAGGAGCAGTTCTTC.

The chain combines TRBV19 with TRBJ1-5; D may be TRBD1 (5 bases). There are 16 residues in the CDR3. V lost 7 bases and J 2 bases, leaving 18 bases between the germline ends. Looked up from germline, CDR1 is LNHDA and CDR2 is SQIVND (reference sequence). CDR3 region: CASNGRAVGGNQPQHF. The CDR3 bases are TGTGCCAGTAACGGCAGGGCCGTTGGAGGCAATCAGCCCCAGCATTTT. Combining the CDR3 with reference TRBV19 and TRBJ1-5 gives the whole variable domain DGGITQSPKYLFRKEGQNVTLSCEQNLNHDAMYWYRQDPGQGLRLIYYSQIVNDFQKGDIAEGYSVSREKKESFPLTVTSAQKNPTAFYLCASNGRAVGGNQPQHFGDGTRLSIL.

The gene calls are TRBV7-3 and TRBJ2-3, with D uncertain. Germline V gives CDR1 SGHTA, CDR2 FQGTGA. Between the trimmed V and J ends, which lost 4 bases and 0 bases, there was a span of 11 bases. The CDR3 runs 15 residues. The DNA for the CDR3 is TGTGCCAGCAGCTCCCTTGACCAGAGCACAGATACGCAGTATTTT. It codes for CASSSLDQSTDTQYF.

Only a few counts were recorded for this clone. This sequence joins TRBV7-8 and TRBJ1-1, with 7 bases fitting TRBD1. The CDR3 is 13 residues long. Losses at the gene ends were 3 bases for V and 6 bases for J; bases not matched to a gene: 4. Germline loops: CDR1 SGHVS, CDR2 FQNEAQ. The CDR3 region is CASSFNRGAEAFF. In nucleotides, the CDR3 is TGTGCCAGCAGCTTCAACAGGGGTGCTGAAGCTTTCTTT.